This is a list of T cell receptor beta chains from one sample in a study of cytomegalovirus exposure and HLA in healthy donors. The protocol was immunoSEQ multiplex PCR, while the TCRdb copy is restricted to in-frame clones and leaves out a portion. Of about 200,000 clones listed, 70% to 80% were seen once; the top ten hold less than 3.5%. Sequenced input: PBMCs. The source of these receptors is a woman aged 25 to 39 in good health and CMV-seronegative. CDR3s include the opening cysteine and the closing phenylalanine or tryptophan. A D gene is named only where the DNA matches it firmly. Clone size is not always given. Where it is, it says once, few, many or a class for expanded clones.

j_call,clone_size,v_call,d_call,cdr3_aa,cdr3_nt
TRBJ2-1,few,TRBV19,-,CASSIVDNEQFF,TGTGCCAGTAGTATAGTCGACAATGAGCAGTTCTTC
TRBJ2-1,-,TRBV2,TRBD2,CASSQTSLYNEQFF,TGTGCCAGCAGTCAGACTAGCCTTTACAATGAGCAGTTCTTC
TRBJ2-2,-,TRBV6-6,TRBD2,CASSYAASGRTGELFF,TGTGCCAGCAGTTACGCGGCTAGCGGGAGAACCGGGGAGCTGTTTTTT
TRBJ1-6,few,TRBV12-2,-,CASRLADRNSPLHF,TGTGCAAGTCGCTTAGCGGACAGAAATTCACCCCTCCACTTT
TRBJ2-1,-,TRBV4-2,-,CASSQERRTYYNEQFF,TGTGCCAGCAGCCAAGAGAGGAGGACGTACTACAATGAGCAGTTCTTC
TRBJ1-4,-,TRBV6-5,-,CASSYQGPAGKLFF,TGTGCCAGCAGTTACCAGGGGCCGGCAGGAAAACTGTTTTTT
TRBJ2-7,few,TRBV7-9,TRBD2,CATGGGVRYEQYF,TGTGCCACCGGGGGGGGAGTCAGATACGAGCAGTACTTC
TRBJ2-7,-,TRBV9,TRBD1,CASSGQGADEQYF,TGTGCCAGCAGCGGACAGGGGGCCGACGAGCAGTACTTC
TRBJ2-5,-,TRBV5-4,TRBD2,CASSSPGGAGNQETQYF,TGTGCCAGCAGCTCCCCGGGTGGAGCGGGGAACCAAGAGACCCAGTACTTC
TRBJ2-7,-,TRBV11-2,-,CASSSSGHLYEQYF,TGTGCCAGCAGTTCCAGCGGGCACCTGTACGAGCAGTACTTC
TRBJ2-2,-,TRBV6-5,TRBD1,CASAYQGVNTGELFF,TGTGCCAGCGCATATCAGGGGGTAAACACCGGGGAGCTGTTTTTT
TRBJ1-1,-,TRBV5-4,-,CASSSSQGRAFF,TGTGCCAGCAGCTCGTCCCAGGGCCGAGCTTTCTTT
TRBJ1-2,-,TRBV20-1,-,CSARVQVGYTF,TGCAGTGCTAGAGTACAAGTTGGCTACACCTTC
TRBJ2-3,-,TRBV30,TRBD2,CAWRTGTSGGRTQYF,TGTGCCTGGAGAACCGGGACTAGCGGGGGGCGTACGCAGTATTTT
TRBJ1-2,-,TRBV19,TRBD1,CASSRGGANYGYTF,TGTGCCAGTAGTCGAGGGGGCGCCAACTATGGCTACACCTTC
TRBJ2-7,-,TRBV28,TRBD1,CASSFSPDRSGEQYF,TGTGCCAGCAGTTTTAGCCCGGACAGGTCGGGCGAGCAGTACTTC
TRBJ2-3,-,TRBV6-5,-,CASSYSQRAAQYF,TGTGCCAGCAGTTACTCTCAGCGGGCCGCGCAGTATTTT
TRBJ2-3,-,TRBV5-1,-,CASRLVERTDTQYF,TGCGCCAGCAGACTAGTTGAACGCACAGATACGCAGTATTTT
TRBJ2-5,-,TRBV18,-,CASSPPRSGGSETQYF,TGTGCCAGCTCACCACCGAGGAGTGGAGGGAGCGAGACCCAGTACTTC
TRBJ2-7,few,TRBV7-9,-,CSSSYGYQGKSSYEQYF,TGTTCCAGCAGCTACGGTTACCAGGGGAAAAGCTCCTACGAGCAGTACTTC
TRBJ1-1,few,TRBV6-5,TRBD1,CASTAGGFGNTEAFF,TGTGCCAGCACTGCAGGGGGGTTTGGGAACACTGAAGCTTTCTTT